This TCR beta chain was sequenced during a study of beta chain features in type 1 diabetes. Findings and limits, study-wide: In every one of the four CD4+ subsets, TCRB CDR3s were moderately but significantly shorter in Type 1 diabetes patients.

The authors sorted CD4+ naive, central memory, regulatory and stem cell-like memory cells via CD45RO/CCR7/CD25/CD127/CD95/CD27. Expressed TCRB transcripts got sequenced, as all isolated RNA was reverse transcribed. Sequenced by immunoSEQ multiplex PCR; TCRdb stores in-frame clones only, minus some. The sample has 600,000 or so clones, more than 12% seen once. A word on this clone: Its target is unknown.

The germline CDR1 and CDR2 sequences are MNHEY and SMNVEV (reference sequence). Trimming cost V 6 bases and J 1 base, with 13 bases left between them. The CDR3 runs 14 residues. This TCR derives from a man aged 18 to 30 with type 1 diabetes. The sample taken for sequencing was naive CD4+ T cells from blood. This chain links TRBV27 with TRBJ2-7, with D possibly matching TRBD1 (6 bases). The CDR3 nucleotides are TGTGCCAGCAGCGCAGAGACAGGATCCTACGAGCAGTACTTC. It is translated as CASSAETGSYEQYF.